Listed below are T cell receptor beta chains from one sample, sequenced in a study of cytomegalovirus exposure and HLA in healthy donors. The assay was immunoSEQ multiplex PCR, and TCRdb's table has in-frame clones only and misses some. The data show some 150,000 clones, about 80% seen once. Material for sequencing was PBMCs. The receptor set was obtained from a woman in her 30s in good health and CMV-seronegative. CDR3s leave out the opening cysteine and the closing phenylalanine or tryptophan. Part of the rows lack a size; the others show once, few, many or a class for expanded clones.

J	size	V	CDR3
TRBJ1-2	NA	TRBV11-3	ASSSADQGRPNYGYT
TRBJ1-1	few	TRBV27	ASSDRFTEAF
TRBJ1-5	NA	TRBV7-2	ASSSARVGQPQH
TRBJ1-4	NA	TRBV5-1	ASRLRQGAREKLF
TRBJ2-7	few	TRBV30	AWGTGGREQY
TRBJ2-7	NA	TRBV5-8	ASTIKPGQSYEQY
TRBJ1-2	NA	TRBV9	ASSAYYRGENYGYT
TRBJ1-2	few	TRBV27	ASSSNLPGTNYGYT
TRBJ1-1	NA	TRBV6-5	ASTNGRLRGTEAF
TRBJ1-1	NA	TRBV10-2	ASSDRLSEAF
TRBJ1-1	NA	TRBV18	ASSKDKTIPAF
TRBJ1-5	NA	TRBV2	ASSERSPQYYSNQPQH
TRBJ2-2	NA	TRBV18	ASSPGRPGLTGELF
TRBJ1-1	NA	TRBV10-3	AISESGGTEAF
TRBJ1-1	NA	TRBV7-9	ASSILQGRNTEAF
TRBJ1-1	NA	TRBV19	ASSPGQERGNTEAF
TRBJ1-1	NA	TRBV29-1	SVVVTGGNTEAF
TRBJ1-2	NA	TRBV6-1	ASSELGQGANYGYT
TRBJ2-3	NA	TRBV2	ASSDTGFGTDTQY
TRBJ2-7	NA	TRBV20-1	SASSLGEQY
TRBJ1-2	NA	TRBV27	ASKGNPGGRDYGYT